One and the same sample provided the 19 T cell receptor beta chains below, sequenced in a study of cytomegalovirus exposure and HLA in healthy donors. Both 60 Vbeta primers and 13 Jbeta primers went into the PCR. Assay: immunoSEQ multiplex PCR; the TCRdb copy retains only in-frame clones and omits some. The sample records a few hundred thousand clones, under 80% being singletons. Source material: PBMCs. These receptor sequences come from a woman aged 25 to 39 in good health and CMV-seronegative.

This rearrangement joins TRBV10-1 to TRBJ2-5; weak D call: TRBD2 (5 bases). The germline CDR1 and CDR2 sequences are WNHNN and SYGVQD (reference sequence). This CDR3 has 12 amino acids. Trimming removed 2 bases from V and 5 bases from J, with 6 bases in between. The CDR3 spells CASSEGGETQYF. CDR3 DNA sequence: TGCGCCAGCAGTGAGGGAGGTGAGACCCAGTACTTC.

Comment on this clone: One end of the junction does not line up with germline, which may come from a read error. This sequence joins TRBV7-9 and TRBJ2-1; the match to TRBD1 covers 9 bases. In germline, CDR1 is SEHNR, CDR2 FQNEAQ (reference sequence). The CDR3 consists of 16 residues. The CDR3 region is CSSSLVAGQGQVEQFF. CDR3 nucleotide sequence: TGTTCCAGCAGCTTAGTGGCTGGACAGGGGCAGGTTGAGCAGTTCTTC.

This clone has more than one count but fewer than ten. The chain joins TRBV18 to TRBJ1-2; TRBD1 matches at 8 bases. Germline V gives CDR1 KGHSH, CDR2 LQKENI. Trimming removed 3 bases from V and 5 bases from J; junction bases left unmatched: 5. The CDR3 consists of 14 residues. DNA of the CDR3: TGTGCCAGCTCACCGCAGGGGGCAGGTTATGGCTACACCTTC. This sequence encodes CASSPQGAGYGYTF.

The chain couples TRBV14 to TRBJ1-2, with a tentative D call TRBD1 (6 bases). Germline V gives CDR1 SGHDN, CDR2 FVKESK. This CDR3 is built from 12 residues. Trimming removed 5 bases from V and 7 bases from J, with 11 bases in between. The CDR3 bases are TGTGCCAGCAGCGCGGGGGGCCGTGGCTACACCTTC. Translating gives CASSAGGRGYTF.

The V call is TRBV27, the J call TRBJ2-7; D uncertain. This CDR3 is built from 11 residues. V was clipped by 2 bases and J by 6 bases, with 5 bases between them. Germline V gives CDR1 MNHEY, CDR2 SMNVEV (reference sequence). DNA for the CDR3: TGTGCCAGCAGTTTAGGCAGCGAGCAGTACTTC. Encoded protein: CASSLGSEQYF.

The V call is TRBV19, the J call TRBJ1-2; 10 nucleotides agree with TRBD1. The CDR3 spans 14 residues. CDR1 is LNHDA and CDR2 is SQIVND in the germline V gene (reference sequence). J was trimmed by 4 bases and V by 6 bases; bases with no gene match: 5. Here the CDR3 reads CASRATGGLYGYTF. DNA for the CDR3: TGTGCCAGTAGGGCGACAGGGGGCCTCTATGGCTACACCTTC.

On this clone: A junction boundary mismatches the germline segment, possibly from a read error. The V and J genes are TRBV7-7 and TRBJ2-1; tentatively, D is TRBD2 (6 bases). The germline gives CDR1 SSHAT, CDR2 FNYEAQ (reference sequence). This CDR3 spans 19 amino acids. The CDR3 loop is CASSLDSGVSGLLFQEQFF. DNA for the CDR3: TGTGCTAGCAGCCTCGACTCCGGGGTTAGCGGCCTTCTATTCCAAGAGCAGTTCTTC.

V and J are TRBV4-2 and TRBJ1-5; 7 nucleotides line up with TRBD1. Looked up from germline, CDR1 is LGHNA and CDR2 is YNFKEQ. This CDR3 is 16 amino acids long. V was pared by 1 base and J by 4 bases, with 7 bases of the junction left unmatched. The CDR3 is CASSQALGRGNQPQHF. The CDR3 nucleotides read TGTGCCAGCAGCCAAGCCCTGGGCAGGGGGAATCAGCCCCAGCATTTT.

The chain carries TRBV25-1 and TRBJ1-5; weak D call: TRBD1 (5 bases). In germline, CDR1 is MGHDK, CDR2 SYGVNS. The germline V and J ends were trimmed by 6 bases and 9 bases, with 15 bases remaining between them. The CDR3 totals 13 residues. CDR3 amino acids: CASSETGAGPQHF. CDR3 coding DNA: TGTGCCAGCAGCGAAACAGGAGCTGGGCCCCAGCATTTT. The variable domain in full, completed from reference TRBV25-1 and TRBJ1-5, reads EADIYQTPRYLVIGTGKKITLECSQTMGHDKMYWYQQDPGMELHLIHYSYGVNSTEKGDLSSESTVSRIRTEHFPLTLESARPSHTSQYLCASSETGAGPQHFGDGTRLSIL.

The V gene is TRBV7-9, the J gene TRBJ1-4; 9 bases align to TRBD1. CDR3 size: 14 residues. Germline-derived CDR1 and CDR2 are SEHNR and FQNEAQ (reference sequence). The V gene end was trimmed by 3 bases and the J gene end by 8 bases; junction bases not matched to a gene: 4. CDR3 nucleotides: TGTGCCAGCAGCTTGGGACAGGGTGGAGAAAAACTGTTTTTT. Encoded protein: CASSLGQGGEKLFF.

This sequence joins TRBV30 and TRBJ2-1; no clear D. The CDR3 loop spans 11 amino acids. The germline CDR1 and CDR2 sequences are GTSNPN and SVGIG (reference sequence). Trimming left V 0 bases short and J 7 bases short, with 4 bases between. The CDR3 loop reads CAWSVRNEQFF. The CDR3 DNA reads as TGTGCCTGGAGTGTACGGAATGAGCAGTTCTTC. Full variable domain (remainder filled in from reference TRBV30 and TRBJ2-1): SQTIHQWPATLVQPVGSPLSLECTVEGTSNPNLYWYRQAAGRGLQLLFYSVGIGQISSEVPQNLSASRPQDRQFILSSKKLLLSDSGFYLCAWSVRNEQFFGPGTRLTVL.

This clone was seen just once. The chain is built from TRBV5-1 and TRBJ2-1, with a possible D match to TRBD2 (5 bases). The germline V and J ends were trimmed by 5 bases and 2 bases, with 11 bases remaining between them. CDR1 is SGHRS and CDR2 is YFSETQ in the germline V gene. There are 14 residues in the CDR3. The CDR3 DNA is TGCGCCAGCAGACTGAGCGGCCCCTACAATGAGCAGTTCTTC. It codes for CASRLSGPYNEQFF.

The chain couples TRBV6-1 to TRBJ1-5; no clear D. There are 17 residues in the CDR3. Trimming stripped 1 base from V and 3 bases from J, with 16 bases between. CDR1 MNHNS and CDR2 SASEGT come from the germline V gene. CDR3 residues: CASSEGPLDTYNQPQHF. CDR3 bases: TGTGCCAGCAGTGAAGGTCCCCTCGACACCTACAATCAGCCCCAGCATTTT.

The chain couples TRBV9 to TRBJ1-1, with 7 bases that match TRBD1. The germline V gene has CDR1 SGDLS and CDR2 YYNGEE. Trimming cost V 4 bases and J 1 base; bases outside gene matches: 7. The CDR3 is made up of 15 amino acids. The CDR3 loop is CASSPTGTANTEAFF. CDR3 bases: TGTGCCAGCAGCCCGACCGGGACAGCGAACACTGAAGCTTTCTTT.

The chain joins TRBV19 to TRBJ2-3; 8 bases line up with TRBD2. Germline lookup yields CDR1 LNHDA and CDR2 SQIVND (reference sequence). J was trimmed by 2 bases and V by 6 bases; bases with no gene match: 4. This CDR3 comprises 14 residues. DNA for the CDR3: TGTGCCAGTAGCACTAGCGGACCCACAGATACGCAGTATTTT. Translating it yields CASSTSGPTDTQYF.

The genes are TRBV5-6 and TRBJ2-5; 10 bases are a match to TRBD2. Germline lookup yields CDR1 SGHDT and CDR2 YYEEEE. With V trimmed by 2 bases and J by 2 bases, 6 bases remained unmatched. This CDR3 contains 16 residues. The CDR3 reads CASSLLLAGPQETQYF. CDR3 in DNA: TGTGCCAGCAGCTTATTACTAGCGGGACCTCAAGAGACCCAGTACTTC.

V and J are TRBV5-1 and TRBJ1-3; 10 positions agree with TRBD1. CDR3 size: 17 residues. V lost 4 bases, J lost 0 bases, and 7 bases stayed unmatched. In germline, CDR1 is SGHRS, CDR2 YFSETQ. The CDR3 loop reads CASSPEGTGVSGNTIYF. In nucleotides, the CDR3 is TGCGCCAGCAGCCCCGAAGGGACAGGGGTCTCTGGAAACACCATATATTTT.

The chain links TRBV5-6 to TRBJ1-1; weak D call: TRBD1 (5 bases). This CDR3 spans 16 amino acids. V lost 0 bases and J 0 bases, leaving 12 bases between the germline ends. Germline CDR1 SGHDT, CDR2 YYEEEE. CDR3 sequence: CASSLATVIMNTEAFF. The CDR3 region has the DNA TGTGCCAGCAGCTTGGCGACAGTCATTATGAACACTGAAGCTTTCTTT.

There are a few counts of this clone. The chain is built from TRBV7-9 and TRBJ2-1, with 8 bases that match TRBD2. Per germline, CDR1 SEHNR and CDR2 FQNEAQ (reference sequence). The V gene end was trimmed by 1 base and the J gene end by 7 bases; junction bases not matched to a gene: 3. The CDR3 consists of 14 residues. CDR3 protein: CASSLVASGNEQFF. The CDR3 DNA reads TGTGCCAGCAGCTTAGTCGCTAGCGGGAATGAGCAGTTCTTC.